One and the same sample provided the 12 T cell receptor beta chains below, sequenced in a study of T cell repertoires in cytomegalovirus infection. TCRdb reanalysed the reads using MiXCR and keeps one entry per CDR3 protein. The data contain around 100,000 distinct CDR3 sequences, 10% of them seen just once; the ten biggest clones take up around a third. Their target antigens are unknown. The source material was PBMCs, sequenced either directly or after in vitro stimulation (not recorded which). These receptors were collected from a human donor in good health (CMV status not recorded). Some clones in this sample may be carry-over from other donors' samples.

The gene calls are TRBV12-3 or TRBV12-4 and TRBJ1-5; D uncertain. Trimming took 3 bases from V and 10 from J, leaving 13 bases between them. The CDR3 spans 13 residues. The chain's CDR3 is CASSFGQDTPQHF. CDR3 nucleotide sequence: TGTGCCAGCAGTTTCGGTCAGGATACACCCCAGCATTTT.

DNA for the CDR3: TGCAGTGCTAGAGGGGGGGGGGACACCGGGGAGCTGTTTTTT. Translating it yields CSARGGGDTGELFF. V gene TRBV20-1 combines with J gene TRBJ2-2; 7 nucleotides align to TRBD2. CDR1 and CDR2 (germline): DFQATT, SNEGSKA (reference sequence). There are 14 residues in the CDR3. The V and J ends lost 1 base and 3 bases, in that order; junction bases with no gene match: 2.

This rearrangement joins TRBV18 to TRBJ2-1; 10 nucleotides agree with TRBD2. CDR3 length equals 17 residues. CDR1 is KGHSH and CDR2 is LQKENI in the germline V gene. The V and J ends lost 0 bases and 9 bases, in that order; junction bases with no gene match: 11. The DNA for the CDR3 is TGTGCCAGCTCACCACCGCAAGGACTAGCGGTATCGGGTGAGCAGTTCTTC. The encoded protein is CASSPPQGLAVSGEQFF.

In its sample, this clonotype was seen a few times. The rearrangement uses TRBV25-1 and TRBJ2-3, with D perhaps matching TRBD1 or TRBD2 (6 bases each). CDR3 size: 14 residues. Looked up from germline, CDR1 is MGHDK and CDR2 is SYGVNS. The V gene lost 4 bases and the J gene lost 4 bases, with 12 bases spanning the gap. CDR3 DNA sequence: TGTGCCAGCAGTGGGGCCGGGGGCCCAGATACGCAGTATTTT. Its translation: CASSGAGGPDTQYF. Based on the CDR3 plus reference TRBV25-1 and TRBJ2-3, the full variable domain is EADIYQTPRYLVIGTGKKITLECSQTMGHDKMYWYQQDPGMELHLIHYSYGVNSTEKGDLSSESTVSRIRTEHFPLTLESARPSHTSQYLCASSGAGGPDTQYFGPGTRLTVL.

This clonotype was counted a few times. The chain recombines TRBV6-2 or TRBV6-3 with TRBJ1-3, with D unclear. CDR1 is MNHEY and CDR2 is SVGEGT in the germline V gene. The CDR3 is made up of 16 amino acids. Trimming removed 5 bases at V and 0 bases at J, with 14 bases between. CDR3 bases: TGTGCCAGCAGTCCCCGGACCAGCTACTCTGGAAACACCATATATTTT. The encoded protein is CASSPRTSYSGNTIYF.

Many counts were recorded for this clonotype. This chain uses TRBV25-1 with TRBJ2-3; tentative D call: TRBD1 (6 bases). CDR3 size: 14 residues. Germline lookup yields CDR1 MGHDK and CDR2 SYGVNS. V was trimmed by 4 bases and J by 0 bases, leaving 8 bases between them. In nucleotides, the CDR3 is TGTGCCAGCAGTGGACAGGCTAGCACAGATACGCAGTATTTT. Amino acids: CASSGQASTDTQYF. Full variable domain (rest looked up from reference TRBV25-1 and TRBJ2-3): EADIYQTPRYLVIGTGKKITLECSQTMGHDKMYWYQQDPGMELHLIHYSYGVNSTEKGDLSSESTVSRIRTEHFPLTLESARPSHTSQYLCASSGQASTDTQYFGPGTRLTVL.

The sample holds many counts of this clonotype. The chain recombines TRBV7-2 with TRBJ2-3, with TRBD2 matching over 10 bases. There are 20 residues in the CDR3. With V trimmed by 4 bases and J by 0 bases, 16 bases remained unmatched. The V gene's germline CDR1 is SGHTA and CDR2 FQGNSA. The CDR3 is CASSSPNPGLAKTSTDTQYF. The CDR3 DNA sequence: TGTGCCAGCAGCTCCCCAAACCCGGGACTAGCGAAAACTAGCACAGATACGCAGTATTTT.

This clonotype has a handful of counts. V and J are TRBV5-1 and TRBJ1-2; the D gene is possibly TRBD1 (5 bases). Germline CDR1 reads SGHRS; CDR2 reads YFSETQ. The CDR3 runs to 15 residues. V was pared by 0 bases and J by 5 bases, with 14 bases between. CDR3 DNA: TGCGCCAGCAGCTTGGTTGGGGCCGCTGGATATGGCTACACCTTC. It encodes CASSLVGAAGYGYTF.

This clonotype appeared a few times. The V call is TRBV28, the J call TRBJ2-1, with D unresolved. The ends were cut back, 7 bases at V and 0 bases at J, with 10 bases in the middle. The CDR3 extends over 14 amino acids. Germline assignment: CDR1 MDHEN and CDR2 SYDVKM. CDR3 in amino acids: CASMARGSYNEQFF. The CDR3 bases are TGTGCCAGCATGGCCCGAGGCTCCTACAATGAGCAGTTCTTC.

A few counts support this clonotype. V usage is TRBV28 and J usage is TRBJ1-6, with a weak D call TRBD1 (5 bases). Germline CDR1 reads MDHEN; CDR2 reads SYDVKM. This CDR3 comprises 16 residues. The V and J ends lost 6 bases and 4 bases respectively, with 16 bases between them. CDR3 sequence reads: CASSSGLKTYNSPLHF. The CDR3 nucleotides are TGTGCCAGCAGCTCGGGACTCAAGACTTATAATTCACCCCTCCACTTT.

In this sample, this clonotype turned up many times. This chain uses TRBV2 with TRBJ2-2, with D unresolved. This CDR3 contains 18 residues. Germline CDR1 is SNHLY and CDR2 is FYNNEI. V was clipped by 1 base and J by 3 bases, with 18 bases between them. CDR3 sequence: CASSEEKSREKDTGELFF. CDR3 DNA: TGTGCCAGCAGTGAAGAAAAATCTAGGGAAAAGGACACCGGGGAGCTGTTTTTT.

The table lists this clonotype with many counts. CDR3 DNA sequence: TGTGCCAGCAGCCCAGGGACGGGTTCTGAAGCTTTCTTT. Translation gives CASSPGTGSEAFF. The chain couples TRBV7-8 to TRBJ1-1; weak D call: TRBD1 (5 bases). The germline V and J ends were trimmed by 5 bases and 6 bases, with 13 bases remaining between them. The CDR3 covers 13 residues. CDR1 is SGHVS and CDR2 is FQNEAQ in the germline V gene.